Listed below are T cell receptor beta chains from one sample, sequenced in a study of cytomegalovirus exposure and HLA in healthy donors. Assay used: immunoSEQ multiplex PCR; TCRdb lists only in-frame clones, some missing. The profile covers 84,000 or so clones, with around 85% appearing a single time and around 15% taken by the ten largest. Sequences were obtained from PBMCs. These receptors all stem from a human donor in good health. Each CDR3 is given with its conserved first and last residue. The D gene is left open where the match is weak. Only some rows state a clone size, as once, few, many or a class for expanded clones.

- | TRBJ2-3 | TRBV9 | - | CASSTGDTQYF | TGTGCCAGCAGCACGGGGGATACGCAGTATTTT
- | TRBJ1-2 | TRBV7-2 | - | CASSLAPQPQGYGYTF | TGTGCCAGCAGCTTAGCGCCCCAGCCCCAGGGCTATGGCTACACCTTC
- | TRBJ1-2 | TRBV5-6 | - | CASALTGPNYGYTF | TGTGCCAGCGCGTTGACAGGACCGAACTATGGCTACACCTTC
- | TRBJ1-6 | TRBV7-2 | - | CASSLGQGSSTLHF | TGTGCCAGCAGCTTAGGGCAGGGGAGTTCGACCCTCCACTTT
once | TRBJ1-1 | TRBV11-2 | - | CASSPNPRATEAFF | TGTGCCAGCAGCCCCAATCCGCGGGCGACTGAAGCTTTCTTT
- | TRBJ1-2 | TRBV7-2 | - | CASRYRGGSYGYTF | TGTGCCAGCCGTTACCGGGGGGGCTCCTATGGCTACACCTTC
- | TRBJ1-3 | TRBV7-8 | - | CASSLAGGSSGNTIYF | TGTGCCAGCAGCTTAGCGGGAGGGAGCTCTGGAAACACCATATATTTT
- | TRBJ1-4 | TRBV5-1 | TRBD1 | CASSAPDRGDEKLFF | TGCGCCAGCAGTGCACCGGACAGGGGTGATGAAAAACTGTTTTTT
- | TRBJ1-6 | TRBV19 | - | CASSIRGGYNSPLHF | TGTGCCAGTAGTATCCGAGGGGGTTATAATTCACCCCTCCACTTT
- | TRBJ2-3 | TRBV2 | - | CASSDRGGTQYF | TGTGCCAGCAGTGATCGGGGAGGTACGCAGTATTTT
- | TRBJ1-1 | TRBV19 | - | CASTPAGESTEAFF | TGTGCCAGTACCCCCGCCGGAGAAAGCACTGAAGCTTTCTTT
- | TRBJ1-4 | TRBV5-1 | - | CASSLAGLNEKLFF | TGCGCCAGCAGCTTGGCGGGTCTTAATGAAAAACTGTTTTTT
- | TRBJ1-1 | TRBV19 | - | CASSGSSNTEAFF | TGTGCCAGTAGTGGGAGCTCAAACACTGAAGCTTTCTTT
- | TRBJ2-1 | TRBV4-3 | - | CASSQFADSNEQFF | TGCGCCAGCAGCCAATTTGCGGACAGCAATGAGCAGTTCTTC
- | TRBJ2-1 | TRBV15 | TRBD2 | CATSREAGKNNEQFF | TGTGCCACCAGCAGAGAAGCGGGAAAAAACAATGAGCAGTTCTTC
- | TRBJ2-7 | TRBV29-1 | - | CSVGGTSYEQYF | TGCAGCGTTGGCGGCACCTCCTACGAGCAGTACTTC
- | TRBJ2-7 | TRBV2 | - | CASQTDYEQYF | TGTGCCAGCCAGACTGACTACGAGCAGTACTTC
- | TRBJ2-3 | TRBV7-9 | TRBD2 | CASSPGLDGDTQYF | TGTGCCAGCAGCCCCGGACTAGATGGAGATACGCAGTATTTT
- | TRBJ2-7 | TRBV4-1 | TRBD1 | CASSPRDRLSYEQYF | TGCGCCAGCAGCCCGAGGGACAGACTCTCCTACGAGCAGTACTTC
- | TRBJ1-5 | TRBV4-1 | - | CASSQEAGLNQPQHF | TGCGCCAGCAGCCAAGAAGCAGGCCTTAATCAGCCCCAGCATTTT
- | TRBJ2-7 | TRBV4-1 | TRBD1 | CASSLEQGAREQYF | TGCGCCAGCAGCCTGGAACAGGGGGCGCGTGAGCAGTACTTC
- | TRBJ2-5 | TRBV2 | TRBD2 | CASSEIAGGSATQYF | TGTGCCAGCAGTGAAATAGCGGGGGGCTCGGCCACCCAGTACTTC
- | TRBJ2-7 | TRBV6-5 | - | CASSEGHEQYF | TGTGCCAGCAGCGAGGGTCACGAGCAGTACTTC
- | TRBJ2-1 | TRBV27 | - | CASSLYIGQPYNEQFF | TGTGCCAGCAGTTTATATATAGGACAGCCGTACAATGAGCAGTTCTTC
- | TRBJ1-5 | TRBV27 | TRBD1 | CASRLTGGDQPQHF | TGTGCCAGCCGCCTCACAGGGGGCGACCAGCCCCAGCATTTT
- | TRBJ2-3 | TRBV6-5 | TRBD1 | CASSPPQGGTDTQYF | TGTGCCAGCAGCCCGCCGCAGGGGGGCACAGATACGCAGTATTTT
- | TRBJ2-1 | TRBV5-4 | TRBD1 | CASSPTGKGYNEQFF | TGTGCCAGCAGCCCGACAGGGAAGGGATACAATGAGCAGTTCTTC
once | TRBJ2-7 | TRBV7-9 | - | CASSLASGFEQYF | TGTGCCAGCAGCTTAGCGTCAGGGTTCGAGCAGTACTTC
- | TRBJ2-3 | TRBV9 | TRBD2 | CASSVVAGSDTQYF | TGTGCCAGCAGCGTAGTAGCGGGGTCAGATACGCAGTATTTT
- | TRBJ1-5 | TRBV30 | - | CAWSRQANQPQHF | TGTGCCTGGAGTCGGCAGGCTAATCAGCCCCAGCATTTT
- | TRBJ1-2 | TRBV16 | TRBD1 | CASSPQVQGANYGYTF | TGTGCCAGCAGCCCCCAGGTGCAGGGGGCTAACTATGGCTACACCTTC
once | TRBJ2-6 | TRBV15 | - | CATSRSQSRPGANVLTF | TGTGCCACCAGCAGGTCACAGAGCAGGCCTGGGGCCAACGTCCTGACTTTC
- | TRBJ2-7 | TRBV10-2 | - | CASSDGVGSYEQYF | TGCGCCAGCAGTGACGGGGTAGGGTCCTACGAGCAGTACTTC